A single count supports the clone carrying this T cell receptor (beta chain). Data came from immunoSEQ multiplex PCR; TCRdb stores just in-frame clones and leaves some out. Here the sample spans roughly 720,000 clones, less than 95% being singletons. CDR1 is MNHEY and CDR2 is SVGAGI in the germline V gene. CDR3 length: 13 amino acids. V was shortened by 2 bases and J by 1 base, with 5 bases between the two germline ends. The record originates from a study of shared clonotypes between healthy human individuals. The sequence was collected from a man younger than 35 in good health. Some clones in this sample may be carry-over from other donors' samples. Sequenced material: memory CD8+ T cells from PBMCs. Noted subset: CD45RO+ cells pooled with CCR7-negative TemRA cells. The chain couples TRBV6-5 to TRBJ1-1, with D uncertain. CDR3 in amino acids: CASSYVQNTEAFF. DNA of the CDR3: TGTGCCAGCAGTTACGTCCAGAACACTGAAGCTTTCTTT.